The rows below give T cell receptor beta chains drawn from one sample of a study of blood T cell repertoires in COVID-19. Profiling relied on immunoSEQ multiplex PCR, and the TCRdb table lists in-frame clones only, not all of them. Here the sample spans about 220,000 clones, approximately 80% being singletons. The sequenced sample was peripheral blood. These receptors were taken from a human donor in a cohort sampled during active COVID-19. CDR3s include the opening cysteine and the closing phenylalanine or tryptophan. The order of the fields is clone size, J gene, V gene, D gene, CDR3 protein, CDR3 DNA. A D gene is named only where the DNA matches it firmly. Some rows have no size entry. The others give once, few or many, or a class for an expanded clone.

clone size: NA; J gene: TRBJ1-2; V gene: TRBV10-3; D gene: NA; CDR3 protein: CAIRGSGVLNYGYTF; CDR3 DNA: TGTGCCATCAGGGGGTCAGGGGTGCTGAACTATGGCTACACCTTC
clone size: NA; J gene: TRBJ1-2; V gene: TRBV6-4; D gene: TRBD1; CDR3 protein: CASSGSTGSYGYTF; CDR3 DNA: TGTGCCAGCAGTGGATCGACAGGGAGCTATGGCTACACCTTC
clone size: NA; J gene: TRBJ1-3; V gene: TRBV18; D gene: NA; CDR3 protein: CASSAGAGGFSGNTIYF; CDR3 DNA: TGTGCCAGCTCCGCAGGGGCTGGGGGCTTCTCTGGAAACACCATATATTTT
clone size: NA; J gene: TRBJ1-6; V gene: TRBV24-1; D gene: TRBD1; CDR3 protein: CATSDGDRDNSPLHF; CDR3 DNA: TGTGCCACCAGTGATGGGGACAGGGACAATTCACCCCTCCACTTT
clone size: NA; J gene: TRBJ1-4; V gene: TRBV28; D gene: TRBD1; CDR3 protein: CAGSTGGASNEKLFF; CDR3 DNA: TGTGCCGGAAGTACAGGGGGCGCGAGTAATGAAAAACTGTTTTTT
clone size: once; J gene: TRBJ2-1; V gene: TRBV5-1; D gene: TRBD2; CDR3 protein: CASSLSRLGLVYNEQFF; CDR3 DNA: TGCGCCAGCAGCTTATCCCGGCTGGGACTAGTGTACAATGAGCAGTTCTTC
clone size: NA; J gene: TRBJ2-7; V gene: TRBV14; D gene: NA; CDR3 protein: CVMAVLVFKQYF; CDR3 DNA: TGTGTCATGGCCGTATTGGTTTTTAAGCAGTACTTC
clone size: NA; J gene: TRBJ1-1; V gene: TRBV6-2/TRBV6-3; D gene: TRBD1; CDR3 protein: CASSYSSTGGTEAFF; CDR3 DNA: TGTGCCAGCAGTTACTCGTCAACAGGGGGCACTGAAGCTTTCTTT
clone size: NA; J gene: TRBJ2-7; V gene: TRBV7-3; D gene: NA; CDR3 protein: CASKEGEISYEQYF; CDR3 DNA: TGTGCCAGCAAGGAAGGGGAAATTTCCTACGAGCAGTACTTC
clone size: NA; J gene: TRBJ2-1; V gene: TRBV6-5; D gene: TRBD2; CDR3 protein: CASSSFFAGGPGEQFF; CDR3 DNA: TGTGCCAGCAGTTCATTTTTTGCGGGAGGGCCCGGTGAGCAGTTCTTC
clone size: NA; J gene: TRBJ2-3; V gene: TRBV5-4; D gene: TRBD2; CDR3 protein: CASSLGLATDTQYF; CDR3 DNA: TGTGCCAGCAGCTTGGGACTAGCTACAGATACGCAGTATTTT
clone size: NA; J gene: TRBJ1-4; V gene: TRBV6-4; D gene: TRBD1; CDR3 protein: CASSPGQAKNEKLFF; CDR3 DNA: TGTGCCAGCAGTCCGGGACAGGCCAAGAATGAAAAACTGTTTTTT
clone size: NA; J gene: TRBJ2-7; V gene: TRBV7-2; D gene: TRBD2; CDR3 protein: CASSLAGGGYYEQYF; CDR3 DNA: TGTGCCAGCAGCCTAGCGGGAGGCGGGTATTACGAGCAGTACTTC
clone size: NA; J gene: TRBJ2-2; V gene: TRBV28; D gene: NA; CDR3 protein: CASSLSAGADTGELFF; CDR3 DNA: TGTGCCAGCAGTTTATCTGCGGGGGCCGACACCGGGGAGCTGTTTTTT
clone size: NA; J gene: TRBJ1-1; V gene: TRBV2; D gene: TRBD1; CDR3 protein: CATSETGGTEAFF; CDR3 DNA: TGTGCCACCTCAGAGACAGGGGGCACTGAAGCTTTCTTT
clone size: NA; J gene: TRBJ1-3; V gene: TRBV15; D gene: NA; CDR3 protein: CATSRGVGTGNTIYF; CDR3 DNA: TGTGCCACCAGCAGGGGAGTTGGAACTGGAAACACCATATATTTT
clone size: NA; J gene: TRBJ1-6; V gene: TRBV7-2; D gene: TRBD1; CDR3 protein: CASSINTGGASPLHF; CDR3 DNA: TGTGCCAGCAGCATAAATACAGGGGGCGCTTCACCCCTCCACTTT
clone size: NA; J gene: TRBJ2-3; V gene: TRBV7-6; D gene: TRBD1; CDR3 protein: CASSPRTGLVTDTQYF; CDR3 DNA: TGTGCCAGCAGCCCTCGGACAGGGCTTGTGACAGATACGCAGTATTTT
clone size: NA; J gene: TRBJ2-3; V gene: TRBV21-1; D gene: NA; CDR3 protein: CASSKEGELGQGSTDTQYF; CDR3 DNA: TGTGCCAGCAGCAAAGAAGGGGAACTGGGACAGGGGAGCACAGATACGCAGTATTTT
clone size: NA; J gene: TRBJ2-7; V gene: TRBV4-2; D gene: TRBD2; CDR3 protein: CASSQGFSGGPNYEQYF; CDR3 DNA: TGTGCCAGCAGCCAAGGGTTTAGCGGGGGGCCAAACTACGAGCAGTACTTC
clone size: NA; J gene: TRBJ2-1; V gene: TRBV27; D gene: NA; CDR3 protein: CASSPRGLSGDEQFF; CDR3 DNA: TGTGCCAGCAGTCCGAGAGGACTATCCGGGGATGAGCAGTTCTTC
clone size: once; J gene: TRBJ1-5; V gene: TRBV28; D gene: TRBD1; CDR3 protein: CASRGTGGRNQPQHF; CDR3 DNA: TGTGCCAGCAGGGGGACAGGGGGCCGCAATCAGCCCCAGCATTTT
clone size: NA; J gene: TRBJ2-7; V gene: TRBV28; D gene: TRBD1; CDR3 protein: CASSGPGQGNGEQYF; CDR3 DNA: TGTGCCAGCAGCGGACCGGGACAGGGAAATGGCGAGCAGTACTTC
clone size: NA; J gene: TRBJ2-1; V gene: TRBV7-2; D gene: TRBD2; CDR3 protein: CASSPGTSSNEQFF; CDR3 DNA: TGTGCCAGCAGCCCGGGGACTAGCAGCAATGAGCAGTTCTTC
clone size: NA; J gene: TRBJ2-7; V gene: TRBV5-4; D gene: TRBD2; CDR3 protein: CASSAGTSGGVVYF; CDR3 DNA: TGTGCCAGCAGCGCCGGGACTAGCGGGGGGGTAGTGTACTTC
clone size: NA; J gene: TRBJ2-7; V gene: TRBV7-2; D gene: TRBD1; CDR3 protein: CASSPIDRAYEQYF; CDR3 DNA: TGTGCCAGCAGCCCGATTGACAGGGCCTACGAGCAGTACTTC
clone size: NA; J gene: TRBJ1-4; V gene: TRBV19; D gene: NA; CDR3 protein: CASSILSEEEKLFF; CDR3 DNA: TGTGCCAGTAGTATTCTGTCCGAGGAGGAAAAACTGTTTTTT
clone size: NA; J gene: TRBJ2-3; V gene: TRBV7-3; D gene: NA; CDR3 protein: CASSQFKGDGPDTQYF; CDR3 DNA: TGTGCCAGCAGCCAGTTTAAGGGAGACGGCCCAGATACGCAGTATTTT
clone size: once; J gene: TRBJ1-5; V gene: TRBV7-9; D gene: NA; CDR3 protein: CASSPSAGPQHF; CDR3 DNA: TGTGCCAGCAGCCCCTCCGCAGGGCCCCAGCATTTT
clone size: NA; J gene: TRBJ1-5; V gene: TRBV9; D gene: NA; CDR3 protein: CASSVGPLSNQPQHF; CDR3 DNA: TGTGCCAGCAGCGTAGGGCCTCTGAGCAATCAGCCCCAGCATTTT
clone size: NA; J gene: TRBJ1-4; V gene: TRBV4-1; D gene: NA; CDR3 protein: CASSQDLGKANEKLFF; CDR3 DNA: TGCGCCAGCAGCCAAGATCTCGGGAAAGCTAATGAAAAACTGTTTTTT
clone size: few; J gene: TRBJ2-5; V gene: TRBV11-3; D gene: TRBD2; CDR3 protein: CASSLLSGVQETQYF; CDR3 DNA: TGTGCCAGCAGCTTACTTAGCGGGGTCCAAGAGACCCAGTACTTC
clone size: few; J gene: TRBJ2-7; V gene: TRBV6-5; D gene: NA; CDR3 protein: CASSYSNAGDHEQYF; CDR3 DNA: TGTGCCAGCAGTTACTCGAATGCAGGGGACCACGAGCAGTACTTC
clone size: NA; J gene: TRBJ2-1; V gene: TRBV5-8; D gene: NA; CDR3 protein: CASSHGMGRWAQQFF; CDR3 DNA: TGTGCCAGCAGCCACGGGATGGGTCGTTGGGCTCAGCAGTTCTTC
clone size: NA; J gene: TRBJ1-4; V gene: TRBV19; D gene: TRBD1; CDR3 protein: CASNMGQIGKLFF; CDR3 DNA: TGTGCCAGTAACATGGGACAGATAGGAAAACTGTTTTTT
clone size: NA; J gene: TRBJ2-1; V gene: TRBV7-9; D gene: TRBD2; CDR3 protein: CASSSRLATLF; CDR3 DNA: TGTGCCAGCAGCTCCAGACTAGCTACCCTCTTC
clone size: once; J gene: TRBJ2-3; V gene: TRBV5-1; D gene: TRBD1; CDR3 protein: CASSLAGTGLTDTQYF; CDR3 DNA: TGCGCCAGCAGCTTGGCCGGGACAGGGCTGACAGATACGCAGTATTTT
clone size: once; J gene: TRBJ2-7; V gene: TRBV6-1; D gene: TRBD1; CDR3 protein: CASSERTGSYEQYF; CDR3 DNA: TGTGCCAGCAGTGAAAGGACAGGGTCCTACGAGCAGTACTTC
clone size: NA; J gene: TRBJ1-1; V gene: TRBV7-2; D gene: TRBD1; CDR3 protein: CASSLVGTGNTEAFF; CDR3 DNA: TGTGCCAGCAGCTTAGTTGGGACAGGGAACACTGAAGCTTTCTTT
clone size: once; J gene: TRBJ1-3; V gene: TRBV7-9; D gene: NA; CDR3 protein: CASSLWTSLSGNTIYF; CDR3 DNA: TGTGCCAGCAGCTTATGGACAAGCTTATCTGGAAACACCATATATTTT
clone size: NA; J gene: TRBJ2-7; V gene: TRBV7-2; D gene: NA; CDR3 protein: CASSLVPTSSYEQYF; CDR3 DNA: TGTGCCAGCAGCTTAGTGCCGACTAGCTCCTACGAGCAGTACTTC
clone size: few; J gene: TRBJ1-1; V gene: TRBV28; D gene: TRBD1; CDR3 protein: CASSVYRGLNTEAFF; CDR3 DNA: TGTGCCAGCAGTGTCTACAGGGGGCTGAACACTGAAGCTTTCTTT